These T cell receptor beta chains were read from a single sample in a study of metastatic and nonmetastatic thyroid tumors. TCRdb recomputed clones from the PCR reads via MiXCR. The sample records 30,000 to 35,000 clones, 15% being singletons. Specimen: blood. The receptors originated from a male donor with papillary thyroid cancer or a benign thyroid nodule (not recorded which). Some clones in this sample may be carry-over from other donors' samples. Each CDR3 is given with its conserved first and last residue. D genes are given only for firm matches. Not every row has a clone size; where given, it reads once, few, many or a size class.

CDR3 protein: CASSSQSSYNEQFF; CDR3 DNA: TGCGCCAGCAGCTCACAGAGCTCCTACAATGAGCAGTTCTTC; J gene: TRBJ2-1; clone size: many; V gene: TRBV5-1; D gene: NA
CDR3 protein: CASTYDGLSGANVLTF; CDR3 DNA: TGTGCCAGCACATATGACGGGCTCTCTGGGGCCAACGTCCTGACTTTC; J gene: TRBJ2-6; clone size: medium-sized; V gene: TRBV6-1; D gene: NA
CDR3 protein: CASSVATIGDGDLFF; CDR3 DNA: TGTGCCAGCAGCGTAGCTACTATCGGAGACGGGGATCTGTTTTTT; J gene: TRBJ2-2; clone size: NA; V gene: TRBV9; D gene: NA
CDR3 protein: CASGRVSGLPQHF; CDR3 DNA: TGTGCCAGTGGTAGGGTTTCAGGGCTGCCCCAGCATTTT; J gene: TRBJ1-5; clone size: once; V gene: TRBV6-2/TRBV6-3; D gene: NA
CDR3 protein: CASGTGLAGLTDTQYF; CDR3 DNA: TGTGCTAGTGGCACGGGACTAGCGGGGCTCACAGATACGCAGTATTTT; J gene: TRBJ2-3; clone size: many; V gene: TRBV12-5; D gene: TRBD2
CDR3 protein: CSVPTSSTDTQYF; CDR3 DNA: TGCAGTGTTCCGACTAGTAGCACAGATACGCAGTATTTT; J gene: TRBJ2-3; clone size: many; V gene: TRBV20-1; D gene: NA
CDR3 protein: CASSFSGYIEQFF; CDR3 DNA: TGCGCCAGCAGCTTTAGTGGCTATATTGAGCAGTTCTTC; J gene: TRBJ2-1; clone size: once; V gene: TRBV5-1; D gene: NA
CDR3 protein: CSARDSSRASTDTQYF; CDR3 DNA: TGCAGTGCTAGAGATTCATCGAGGGCCTCCACAGATACGCAGTATTTT; J gene: TRBJ2-3; clone size: NA; V gene: TRBV20-1; D gene: NA
CDR3 protein: CSTYRDRVFGEQFF; CDR3 DNA: TGCAGTACTTACCGGGACAGGGTGTTCGGTGAGCAGTTCTTC; J gene: TRBJ2-1; clone size: NA; V gene: TRBV20-1; D gene: TRBD1
CDR3 protein: CASRSVGPYEQYF; CDR3 DNA: TGTGCCAGCAGGTCCGTCGGTCCCTACGAGCAGTACTTC; J gene: TRBJ2-7; clone size: many; V gene: TRBV28; D gene: NA
CDR3 protein: CASRVGGRTNEKLFF; CDR3 DNA: TGTGCCAGCCGGGTCGGGGGGCGAACTAATGAAAAACTGTTTTTT; J gene: TRBJ1-4; clone size: many; V gene: TRBV11-2; D gene: NA
CDR3 protein: CASSYSTVRSNQPQHF; CDR3 DNA: TGTGCCAGCAGTTACTCGACAGTGCGAAGCAATCAGCCCCAGCATTTT; J gene: TRBJ1-5; clone size: NA; V gene: TRBV6-5; D gene: NA
CDR3 protein: CASSYSSRGARGTEAFF; CDR3 DNA: TGTGCCAGCAGTTACTCGAGCCGGGGAGCTAGGGGCACTGAAGCTTTCTTT; J gene: TRBJ1-1; clone size: many; V gene: TRBV6-6; D gene: NA
CDR3 protein: CASGLTSGIYNEQFF; CDR3 DNA: TGCGCCAGCGGCCTGACTAGCGGGATATACAATGAGCAGTTCTTC; J gene: TRBJ2-1; clone size: many; V gene: TRBV5-1; D gene: TRBD2
CDR3 protein: CASTGQGLISGNTIYF; CDR3 DNA: TGTGCCAGCACCGGACAGGGGCTGATCTCTGGAAACACCATATATTTT; J gene: TRBJ1-3; clone size: many; V gene: TRBV11-2; D gene: TRBD1
CDR3 protein: CAWSFTGLVYEQYF; CDR3 DNA: TGTGCCTGGAGTTTTACAGGGTTGGTCTACGAGCAGTACTTC; J gene: TRBJ2-7; clone size: NA; V gene: TRBV30; D gene: NA
CDR3 protein: CASRGSGIVGYEQYF; CDR3 DNA: TGTGCCAGCAGGGGATCGGGGATTGTCGGCTACGAGCAGTACTTC; J gene: TRBJ2-7; clone size: few; V gene: TRBV6-2/TRBV6-3; D gene: NA
CDR3 protein: CASSLAGTSLTDTQYF; CDR3 DNA: TGCGCCAGCAGCTTGGCCGGGACTAGCCTCACAGATACGCAGTATTTT; J gene: TRBJ2-3; clone size: many; V gene: TRBV5-1; D gene: TRBD2